This is a list of T cell receptor beta chains from one sample in a study of cytomegalovirus exposure and HLA in healthy donors. Profiled with immunoSEQ multiplex PCR; TCRdb holds only in-frame clones, not every one. The table shows some 170,000 clones, with roughly nine tenths occurring only once. The sample taken for sequencing was PBMCs. The origin of the receptors is a man younger than 30 in good health and CMV-seropositive. CDR3s include the opening cysteine and the closing phenylalanine or tryptophan. D genes are given only for firm matches. Clone size is not always given. Where it is, it says once, few, many or a class for expanded clones.

j_gene | abundance | d_gene | v_gene | CDR3aa | CDR3nt
TRBJ2-5 | NA | NA | TRBV29-1 | CSVDVGAAETQYF | TGCAGCGTTGATGTGGGGGCGGCGGAGACCCAGTACTTC
TRBJ1-3 | NA | TRBD1 | TRBV30 | CAWTRDRVSGNTIYF | TGTGCCTGGACCAGGGACAGGGTCTCTGGAAACACCATATATTTT
TRBJ2-1 | NA | TRBD1 | TRBV30 | CACDRGQSEQFF | TGTGCCTGTGACAGGGGTCAGAGTGAGCAGTTCTTC
TRBJ1-5 | NA | NA | TRBV15 | CATSREANQPQHF | TGTGCCACCAGCAGGGAGGCTAATCAGCCCCAGCATTTT
TRBJ1-6 | once | TRBD1 | TRBV7-2 | CASSEVTGTARNSPLHF | TGTGCCAGCAGCGAGGTTACCGGGACAGCCCGTAATTCACCCCTCCACTTT
TRBJ1-5 | NA | TRBD1 | TRBV30 | CAWSAGTGDQPQHF | TGTGCCTGGAGTGCCGGGACAGGCGATCAGCCCCAGCATTTT
TRBJ1-1 | NA | NA | TRBV4-3 | CASSQERRREAFF | TGCGCCAGCAGCCAAGAAAGGAGGAGAGAGGCTTTCTTT
TRBJ2-1 | NA | TRBD2 | TRBV27 | CASGKPGTSGNEQFF | TGTGCCAGCGGGAAGCCCGGGACTAGCGGCAATGAGCAGTTCTTC
TRBJ1-2 | NA | NA | TRBV13 | CASSFVGRTNYGYTF | TGTGCCAGCAGTTTCGTCGGGAGGACTAACTATGGCTACACCTTC
TRBJ1-4 | NA | TRBD1 | TRBV7-9 | CASSSRDRGREKLFF | TGTGCCAGCAGCTCCCGGGACAGGGGACGGGAAAAACTGTTTTTT
TRBJ2-7 | NA | TRBD2 | TRBV5-1 | CASRGTSNSYEQYF | TGCGCCAGCAGAGGGACTAGCAACTCCTACGAGCAGTACTTC
TRBJ1-1 | NA | NA | TRBV18 | CASSPEQAVRPEAFF | TGTGCCAGCTCACCAGAGCAAGCGGTCAGGCCTGAAGCTTTCTTT
TRBJ1-2 | NA | NA | TRBV27 | CASSLRVNYGYTF | TGTGCCAGCAGTCTCAGGGTTAACTATGGCTACACCTTC
TRBJ1-3 | NA | NA | TRBV6-1 | CASSEWAPRGNTIYF | TGTGCCAGCAGTGAGTGGGCGCCGCGAGGAAACACCATATATTTT
TRBJ1-2 | once | NA | TRBV4-3 | CASSRQAGDGYTF | TGCGCCAGCAGCCGACAGGCCGGAGATGGCTACACCTTC
TRBJ2-7 | NA | NA | TRBV30 | CAWSPLGAPYEQYF | TGTGCCTGGAGCCCCCTTGGGGCCCCCTACGAGCAGTACTTC
TRBJ2-5 | NA | NA | TRBV18 | CASSPDGETQYF | TGTGCCAGCTCACCAGATGGCGAGACCCAGTACTTC
TRBJ2-3 | NA | NA | TRBV6-6 | CASTRGQGTDTQYF | TGTGCCAGCACCCGAGGGCAGGGGACAGATACGCAGTATTTT
TRBJ2-2 | once | TRBD2 | TRBV2 | CASRGLAGAGGELFF | TGTGCCAGCAGGGGACTAGCGGGAGCAGGCGGGGAGCTGTTTTTT
TRBJ2-1 | once | NA | TRBV20-1 | CSAIRGEQFF | TGCAGTGCCATTCGGGGTGAGCAGTTCTTC
TRBJ2-4 | few | TRBD2 | TRBV27 | CASSRLAGASGGRNIQYF | TGTGCCAGCAGCCGACTAGCGGGAGCCTCAGGGGGGAGAAACATTCAGTACTTC
TRBJ2-3 | NA | TRBD2 | TRBV6-1 | CASSLGAGGTDTQYF | TGTGCCAGCAGTCTCGGAGCGGGGGGCACAGATACGCAGTATTTT
TRBJ2-7 | NA | TRBD2 | TRBV4-3 | CASSSLAAYYEQYF | TGCGCCAGCAGTTCCCTAGCGGCTTACTACGAGCAGTACTTC
TRBJ2-3 | NA | NA | TRBV11-2 | CASSWGRPGTDTQYF | TGTGCCAGCAGCTGGGGGAGGCCAGGCACAGATACGCAGTATTTT
TRBJ1-4 | NA | NA | TRBV4-3 | CASSLNSYLNEKLFF | TGCGCCAGCAGCCTTAACAGCTACCTTAATGAAAAACTGTTTTTT
TRBJ2-2 | NA | TRBD2 | TRBV4-3 | CASSQDWLTSGVRTGELFF | TGCGCCAGCAGCCAAGATTGGTTGACTAGCGGGGTACGCACCGGGGAGCTGTTTTTT
TRBJ2-3 | NA | NA | TRBV11-1 | CASSLEGAGTDTQYF | TGTGCCAGCAGCCTAGAAGGGGCCGGCACAGATACGCAGTATTTT
TRBJ2-7 | NA | NA | TRBV2 | CASSEGRWGRSNYEQYF | TGTGCCAGCAGTGAAGGTCGTTGGGGGAGGAGTAACTACGAGCAGTACTTC
TRBJ1-1 | NA | TRBD1 | TRBV2 | CATRDSLEAFF | TGTGCCACCAGGGACAGCCTTGAAGCTTTCTTT
TRBJ2-6 | NA | NA | TRBV19 | CASSIISSGANVLTF | TGTGCCAGTAGTATAATCAGCTCTGGGGCCAACGTCCTGACTTTC
TRBJ2-2 | NA | NA | TRBV9 | CASSVGVSTGELFF | TGTGCCAGCAGCGTAGGCGTTAGCACCGGGGAGCTGTTTTTT
TRBJ1-6 | many | NA | TRBV7-3 | CASSLTRLGNSPLHF | TGTGCCAGCAGCTTAACCCGACTTGGGAATTCACCCCTCCACTTT
TRBJ2-7 | NA | TRBD1 | TRBV28 | CASSSGQDYEQYF | TGTGCCAGCAGTTCGGGACAGGACTACGAGCAGTACTTC